This T cell receptor beta chain derives from a study of early stage breast cancer tumors. Looking at the study overall: Samples were sequenced at approximately 10-fold average coverage.

Clones were sequenced by immunoSEQ multiplex PCR, and TCRdb holds only the in-frame ones, with some missing. The sample contains more than 65,000 clones, less than 90% of which appear only once. In the case of this clone: Its target is unknown.

The CDR3 is made up of 14 amino acids. The germline gives CDR1 ENHRY, CDR2 SYGVKD. Trimming at V came to 8 bases and at J to 3 bases, leaving 2 bases not matched to a gene. Notes on the study in general: Chain pairing and CD4, CD8 or FOXP3 expression were not captured. Tumors had about 2.3-fold higher T cell density than normal breast. Most shared enriched TCRB sequences were commonly generated ones.

Sequencing was performed on blood. The TCR was taken from a person aged 40 to 49 with breast cancer. The chain joins TRBV10-3 to TRBJ1-3; TRBD1 aligns across 12 bases. The CDR3, as DNA: TGTGCCATCGGGGACAGGGGGCTTGGAAACACCATATATTTT. It encodes CAIGDRGLGNTIYF.